Below, 29 T cell receptor beta chains from the same sample are listed, as sequenced in a study of blood T cell repertoires in COVID-19. Assay used: immunoSEQ multiplex PCR; TCRdb lists only in-frame clones, some missing. Altogether some 200,000 clones are present, about 85% being singletons, with the ten largest covering around 7.8%. The sequenced sample consisted of peripheral blood. Receptors were obtained from a woman between 55 and 75 years old with acute or convalescent COVID-19.

The chain employs TRBV11-2 and TRBJ2-1; 12 bases are shared with TRBD1. Trimming cost V 1 base and J 8 bases; bases outside gene matches: 9. Germline V gene data show CDR1 as SGHAT and CDR2 as FQNNGV. This CDR3 spans 17 amino acids. CDR3 loop: CASSLGPPGQGADEQFF. The CDR3 DNA is TGTGCCAGCAGCTTAGGGCCTCCGGGACAGGGGGCGGATGAGCAGTTCTTC.

V and J are TRBV30 and TRBJ1-2; TRBD1 agrees at 9 bases. The V gene's germline CDR1 is GTSNPN and CDR2 SVGIG (reference sequence). The CDR3 is made up of 12 amino acids. Trimming cost V 5 bases and J 6 bases; bases outside gene matches: 4. This chain's CDR3 is CAWGTGNHGYTF. The CDR3 nucleotides are TGTGCCTGGGGGACAGGGAACCATGGCTACACCTTC.

This sequence joins TRBV5-4 and TRBJ1-2; possibly TRBD1 for D (6 bases). This CDR3 is built from 12 residues. Germline values: CDR1 SGHNT, CDR2 YYREEE (reference sequence). Trimming left V 0 bases short and J 6 bases short, with 6 bases between. CDR3 in amino acids: CASSLAGDGYTF. CDR3 DNA: TGTGCCAGCAGCTTGGCAGGGGATGGCTACACCTTC.

This clone was seen only a few times. V is TRBV7-6 and J is TRBJ2-5, with a weak D call TRBD1 (5 bases). V was clipped by 3 bases and J by 9 bases, with 8 bases between them. This CDR3 region has 11 residues. Germline V gene data show CDR1 as SGHVS and CDR2 as FNYEAQ. In DNA form, the CDR3 reads TGTGCCAGCAGCTTTGGGGCTCCCCAGTACTTC. This translates into CASSFGAPQYF.

The chain is built from TRBV19 and TRBJ2-1; the D is unclear. V lost 5 bases, J lost 7 bases, and 6 bases lay in between. The CDR3 contains 11 residues. Germline CDR1 LNHDA, CDR2 SQIVND (reference sequence). CDR3 sequence (DNA): TGTGCCAGTAGTCTTACAAATGAGCAGTTCTTC. Its protein product is CASSLTNEQFF.

This rearrangement joins TRBV2 to TRBJ2-3; D is possibly TRBD2 (6 bases). V was cut by 7 bases and J by 8 bases, with 22 bases left in between. CDR1 is SNHLY and CDR2 is FYNNEI in the germline V gene. The CDR3 extends over 15 amino acids. In nucleotides, the CDR3 is TGTGCCAGCACCGGAGGGACGGGAGCAGGTGGTACGCAGTATTTT. Translated, it gives CASTGGTGAGGTQYF.

This sequence joins TRBV5-1 and TRBJ2-1, with 7 bases lining up with TRBD2. V lost 2 bases, J lost 4 bases, and 6 bases stayed unmatched. Germline loops: CDR1 SGHRS, CDR2 YFSETQ. CDR3 length: 15 amino acids. The CDR3 reads CASSLGLGEYNEQFF. The CDR3 DNA follows: TGCGCCAGCAGCTTAGGACTAGGGGAGTACAATGAGCAGTTCTTC. The full variable domain, rest sourced from reference TRBV5-1 and TRBJ2-1, is KAGVTQTPRYLIKTRGQQVTLSCSPISGHRSVSWYQQTPGQGLQFLFEYFSETQRNKGNFPGRFSGRQFSNSRSEMNVSTLELGDSALYLCASSLGLGEYNEQFFGPGTRLTVL.

The chain employs TRBV12-3 or TRBV12-4 and TRBJ2-7, with TRBD2 identical over 9 bases. The CDR3 is 13 residues long. The ends lost 6 bases at V and 3 bases at J; junction bases unmatched: 3. In nucleotides, the CDR3 is TGTGCCAGCAGCCTTAGCGGGAGCTACGAGCAGTACTTC. Residues: CASSLSGSYEQYF.

Only a few counts were recorded for this clone. The chain carries TRBV5-6 and TRBJ2-5, with D possibly TRBD2 on 6 matching bases. The CDR3 contains 14 residues. In germline, CDR1 is SGHDT, CDR2 YYEEEE. The V gene lost 3 bases and the J gene lost 2 bases, with 11 bases spanning the gap. The CDR3 DNA reads TGTGCCAGCAGCTCTGGGACTGCACAAGAGACCCAGTACTTC. Translation: CASSSGTAQETQYF.

The V gene is TRBV12-3 or TRBV12-4, the J gene TRBJ2-5; D may be TRBD1 (6 bases). V was clipped by 6 bases and J by 5 bases, with 13 bases between them. CDR3 length: 13 amino acids. CDR3 nucleotides: TGTGCCAGCAGAGCCCCAGGGGCGGAGACCCAGTACTTC. Encoded protein: CASRAPGAETQYF.

V and J are TRBV3-1 (or the pseudogene TRBV3-2) and TRBJ1-2; the D is unclear. The CDR3 covers 16 residues. Trimming took 4 bases from V and 0 from J, leaving 15 bases between them. Germline V gives CDR1 LGHDT, CDR2 YNNKEL (reference sequence). The CDR3 loop is CASSRYITDSNYGYTF. The CDR3 DNA sequence: TGTGCCAGCAGCCGATATATAACTGACTCTAACTATGGCTACACCTTC.

V and J are TRBV19 and TRBJ1-5, with 7 nucleotides matching TRBD1. CDR3 size: 12 residues. The trim removed 6 bases at V and 12 bases at J, leaving 8 bases unmatched. From germline, CDR1 is LNHDA and CDR2 SQIVND (reference sequence). The CDR3 loop reads CASRNRDSLQHF. The CDR3 nucleotides are TGTGCCAGTAGGAACCGGGACAGTCTCCAGCATTTT.

This CDR3 reads CASSLLDRGHGYTF. In nucleotides, the CDR3 is TGTGCCAGCTCACTACTCGACAGGGGGCATGGCTACACCTTC. The chain carries TRBV18 and TRBJ1-2; 10 positions agree with TRBD1. V was pared by 4 bases and J by 6 bases, with 5 bases of the junction left unmatched. Looked up from germline, CDR1 is KGHSH and CDR2 is LQKENI. CDR3 length: 14 residues.

The chain uses TRBV5-1 and TRBJ1-4; 10 nucleotides agree with TRBD1. After removal of 3 bases from V and 7 bases from J, the junction contained 6 bases not matched to a gene. Germline CDR1 and CDR2: SGHRS and YFSETQ. The CDR3 consists of 15 residues. The CDR3 DNA is TGCGCCAGCAGCTCCGTCGGACAGGGGGGTGAAAAACTGTTTTTT. Its translation: CASSSVGQGGEKLFF.

The chain combines TRBV6-5 with TRBJ1-3; no definite D call. The germline V gene has CDR1 MNHEY and CDR2 SVGAGI. This CDR3 region has 16 residues. Trimming shortened V by 4 bases and J by 0 bases, and 13 bases separated the two germline ends. The CDR3 DNA is TGTGCCAGCAGTTTAACCCGGTTGAGCTCTGGAAACACCATATATTTT. Its translation: CASSLTRLSSGNTIYF.

The chain recombines TRBV9 with TRBJ1-3; 9 bases line up with TRBD1. The CDR3 is 15 amino acids. Looked up from germline, CDR1 is SGDLS and CDR2 is YYNGEE. Germline trimming cut 2 bases from V and 2 bases from J; bases unmatched to any gene: 2. This chain's CDR3 is CASSVDRGTGNTIYF. The CDR3 DNA follows: TGTGCCAGCAGCGTCGACAGGGGGACTGGAAACACCATATATTTT. Full variable domain (rest looked up from reference TRBV9 and TRBJ1-3): DSGVTQTPKHLITATGQRVTLRCSPRSGDLSVYWYQQSLDQGLQFLIQYYNGEERAKGNILERFSAQQFPDLHSELNLSSLELGDSALYFCASSVDRGTGNTIYFGEGSWLTVV.

The DNA for the CDR3 is TGCGCCAGCAGCGAGGGCCTAACAGGGAGGGCTGAAGCTTTCTTT. This encodes CASSEGLTGRAEAFF. The chain couples TRBV5-1 to TRBJ1-1; D perhaps matches TRBD1 (6 bases). Germline assignment: CDR1 SGHRS and CDR2 YFSETQ. V gave up 4 bases and J gave up 6 bases, with 19 bases separating them. The CDR3 is 15 amino acids.

Concerning this clone: Other DNA sequences within the sample encode an identical CDR3. For the CDR3, the DNA is TGTGCCTGGAGTGTGGGGGGAAGCTCCTACAATGAGCAGTTCTTC. Protein: CAWSVGGSSYNEQFF. The V and J genes are TRBV30 and TRBJ2-1; a possible D gene is TRBD2 (6 bases). The germline CDR1 and CDR2 sequences are GTSNPN and SVGIG (reference sequence). V shed 0 bases and J shed 0 bases, with 9 bases lying between them. CDR3 length equals 15 residues.

This rearrangement joins TRBV19 to TRBJ1-1, with D perhaps TRBD1 (6 bases). The CDR3 is 14 residues long. Trimming shortened V by 3 bases and J by 2 bases, and 10 bases separated the two germline ends. CDR1 is LNHDA and CDR2 is SQIVND in the germline V gene (reference sequence). The CDR3 nucleotides are TGTGCCAGTAGTATGATCAGGGGTAACACTGAAGCTTTCTTT. Amino acid sequence: CASSMIRGNTEAFF.

The J gene is TRBJ2-3, the V gene TRBV28, with a weak D call TRBD2 (6 bases). With 3 bases removed from V and 2 bases from J, the gap between germline ends came to 15 bases. CDR3 length equals 16 residues. Germline CDR1 MDHEN, CDR2 SYDVKM. Here the CDR3 DNA reads TGTGCCAGCAGTTTTTTCGGCAGCGGGTTCACAGATACGCAGTATTTT. This gives the protein CASSFFGSGFTDTQYF.

The V gene is TRBV2, the J gene TRBJ2-2; 11 bases match TRBD2. The CDR3 covers 15 residues. Per germline, CDR1 SNHLY and CDR2 FYNNEI. V lost 6 bases and J lost 4; bases outside the gene matches: 4. CDR3 residues: CASRSLAGVTGELFF. The DNA of the CDR3 is TGTGCCAGCAGATCACTAGCGGGAGTCACCGGGGAGCTGTTTTTT.

This clone appeared a single time. The chain is built from TRBV6-5 and TRBJ1-1, with D unclear. V was shortened by 5 bases and J by 6 bases, with 10 bases between the two germline ends. This CDR3 comprises 12 residues. The germline CDR1 and CDR2 sequences are MNHEY and SVGAGI. The CDR3 nucleotides are TGTGCCAGCAGTAACTACCGGGCTGAAGCTTTCTTT. Translating gives CASSNYRAEAFF.

This chain links TRBV10-3 with TRBJ2-2; D ambiguous. This CDR3 region has 12 residues. Germline CDR1 and CDR2: ENHRY and SYGVKD. This CDR3 reads CASNINTGELFF. The DNA of the CDR3 is TGTGCTTCGAACATTAACACCGGGGAGCTGTTTTTT.

The rearrangement joins TRBV10-2 to TRBJ2-3; TRBD2 agrees at 7 bases. V was clipped by 6 bases and J by 5 bases; unmatched bases: 8. This CDR3 comprises 14 residues. Germline lookup yields CDR1 WSHSY and CDR2 SAAADI. The CDR3 protein is CASSLSGKGDTQYF. DNA for the CDR3: TGCGCCAGCAGCCTGAGCGGGAAAGGAGATACGCAGTATTTT.

The chain joins TRBV5-1 to TRBJ2-3; TRBD2 matches 14 bases. CDR3 size: 18 residues. Germline assignment: CDR1 SGHRS and CDR2 YFSETQ. V shed 0 bases, J shed 1 base, and the junction held 4 bases outside the gene matches. In nucleotides, the CDR3 is TGCGCCAGCAGCTTGGCCGGGACTAGCGGGAGAGGCACAGATACGCAGTATTTT. Its translation: CASSLAGTSGRGTDTQYF.

The rearrangement links TRBV27 to TRBJ2-3; D may be TRBD1 (6 bases). This CDR3 region has 16 residues. CDR1 and CDR2 from the germline V gene are MNHEY and SMNVEV (reference sequence). Trimming shortened V by 2 bases and J by 1 base, and 13 bases separated the two germline ends. The CDR3 DNA sequence: TGTGCCAGCAGTTTAAGGGGGAGCCGTGGCACAGATACGCAGTATTTT. It yields the protein CASSLRGSRGTDTQYF.

This clone was found a few times. The chain joins TRBV6-6 to TRBJ1-1; D is possibly TRBD1 (5 bases). Germline CDR1 is MNHNY and CDR2 is SVGAGI (reference sequence). Between the trimmed V and J ends, which lost 4 bases and 1 base, there was a span of 10 bases. This CDR3 region has 14 residues. The CDR3 nucleotides are TGTGCCAGCAGTTTAGGAGGGGAGAACACTGAAGCTTTCTTT. Encoded protein: CASSLGGENTEAFF.

This chain uses TRBV11-3 with TRBJ2-1, with 11 bases fitting TRBD2. The length of the CDR3 is 14 residues. CDR1 is SGHNT and CDR2 is YENEEA in the germline V gene. V shed 0 bases and J 9 bases; nucleotides not matched to a gene: 1. In nucleotides, the CDR3 is TGTGCCAGCAGCTTAGATAGCGGGAGGGGTGAGCAGTTCTTC. Its translation is CASSLDSGRGEQFF. The full variable domain, rest sourced from reference TRBV11-3 and TRBJ2-1, is EAGVVQSPRYKIIEKKQPVAFWCNPISGHNTLYWYLQNLGQGPELLIRYENEEAVDDSQLPKDRFSAERLKGVDSTLKIQPAELGDSAVYLCASSLDSGRGEQFFGPGTRLTVL.

The chain is built from TRBV2 and TRBJ2-1; weak D call: TRBD1 (5 bases). The germline V and J ends were trimmed by 6 bases and 1 base, with 7 bases remaining between them. CDR3 size: 13 residues. Germline values: CDR1 SNHLY, CDR2 FYNNEI. The CDR3 DNA reads TGTGCCAGCAGCAGGGAATCCTACAATGAGCAGTTCTTC. Encoded protein: CASSRESYNEQFF.